This TCR beta chain was obtained from a study of monozygotic twins with cystic fibrosis. As to this clone: Its antigen is unidentified.

Study conclusions and caveats: Monozygotic CF twins shared more identical nucleotide clonotypes than unrelated patients. V usage most resembled the co-twin in 13 of 16 pairs.

Sequenced by immunoSEQ multiplex PCR; TCRdb stores in-frame clones only, minus some. The profile covers tens of thousands of clones, with 97% appearing a single time and about 0.15% taken by the ten largest. The CDR3 extends over 16 amino acids. CDR1 and CDR2 from the germline V gene are SGDLS and YYNGEE. V was clipped by 0 bases and J by 5 bases; unmatched bases: 9. J is TRBJ1-1 and V is TRBV9; 8 bases align to TRBD1. The sample was blood. This clonotype was obtained from a girl between 10 and 17 years old with cystic fibrosis. The CDR3 region has the DNA TGTGCCAGCAGCGTAGGGGGAACAGGGGGTATGACTGAAGCTTTCTTT. Residues: CASSVGGTGGMTEAFF.